This entry lists 10 T cell receptor beta chains sequenced from one sample in a study of blood T cell repertoires in COVID-19 (dated by TCRdb to 2018 to 2020). Libraries came from the immunoSEQ multiplex PCR assay. The table was pulled from immuneACCESS by TCRdb, which kept in-frame rearrangements only. Such tables lose some clones; where checked, under half of the loss comes from unresolved V genes, and the rest has no known cause. This sample is represented by some 170,000 clones; approximately 82% of them were singletons. The ten largest clones capture around 15% of the sample. The sequencing input was PBMCs or T cells enriched from blood (not recorded which). These receptors all stem from a man aged 45 to 65 who had recovered from COVID-19.

A single count supports this clone. The V gene is TRBV5-1, the J gene TRBJ2-5, with a weak D call TRBD2 (5 bases). Between the trimmed V and J ends, which lost 5 bases and 1 base, there was a span of 18 bases. CDR1 SGHRS and CDR2 YFSETQ come from the germline V gene. CDR3 size: 16 residues. The CDR3 spells CASRPGLTSIQETQYF. The DNA of the CDR3 is TGCGCCAGCAGACCCGGACTCACAAGTATCCAAGAGACCCAGTACTTC.

V and J are TRBV11-2 and TRBJ2-5; tentatively, D is TRBD2 (6 bases). Trimming took off 5 bases at V and 5 bases at J, with 12 bases between the two ends. CDR1 and CDR2 from the germline V gene are SGHAT and FQNNGV. The CDR3 totals 13 residues. The CDR3 is CASSPGVRETQYF. The CDR3 nucleotides read TGTGCCAGCAGCCCGGGGGTCCGGGAGACCCAGTACTTC.

This clone was picked up a small number of times. This chain connects TRBV6-5 to TRBJ1-1; a weak D match, TRBD1 (6 bases). The CDR3 is made up of 11 amino acids. Germline V gene lookup returns CDR1 MNHEY and CDR2 SVGAGI. Trimming took off 7 bases at V and 3 bases at J, with 6 bases between the two ends. CDR3 sequence reads: CASKGDTEAFF. The CDR3 region has the DNA TGTGCCAGCAAGGGGGACACTGAAGCTTTCTTT.

This chain links TRBV18 with TRBJ1-3; D gene unclear. Germline CDR1 and CDR2: KGHSH and LQKENI. The CDR3 extends over 15 amino acids. V lost 10 bases and J lost 0, with 16 bases in between. The CDR3 DNA reads TGTGCCACCGCCGAGTCGGAGGGCTCTGGAAACACCATATATTTT. This encodes CATAESEGSGNTIYF.

This chain uses TRBV2 with TRBJ2-5; no firm D call. This CDR3 region has 15 residues. Trimming took 2 bases from V and 4 from J, leaving 14 bases between them. The germline V gene has CDR1 SNHLY and CDR2 FYNNEI. The CDR3 DNA reads TGTGCCAGCAGTGAAAAAGGCCAACCGGGAGAGACCCAGTACTTC. Protein: CASSEKGQPGETQYF.

The chain combines TRBV29-1 with TRBJ1-2, with 7 bases matching TRBD1. The CDR3 totals 15 residues. The germline CDR1 and CDR2 sequences are SQVTM and ANQGSEA. After removal of 4 bases from V and 0 bases from J, the junction contained 8 bases not matched to a gene. CDR3 sequence reads: CSVGLFTGANYGYTF. The CDR3 DNA reads as TGCAGCGTTGGGCTCTTCACAGGGGCTAACTATGGCTACACCTTC.

The chain couples TRBV19 to TRBJ2-1; TRBD1 matches at 9 bases. This CDR3 is 18 amino acids long. CDR1 is LNHDA and CDR2 is SQIVND in the germline V gene (reference sequence). The V gene end was trimmed by 0 bases and the J gene end by 3 bases; junction bases not matched to a gene: 9. In nucleotides, the CDR3 is TGTGCCAGTAGTATAGATCGCGGTGGGACAGGGCTCTACAATGAGCAGTTCTTC. Amino acid sequence: CASSIDRGGTGLYNEQFF.

About this clone: At the DNA level, this CDR3 is encoded by other sequences in the same sample as well. The V and J genes are TRBV5-1 and TRBJ1-5; 10 bases align to TRBD1. Germline loops: CDR1 SGHRS, CDR2 YFSETQ. CDR3 length: 14 amino acids. The V segment lost 4 bases and the J segment 5 bases; nucleotides outside the gene matches: 3. The CDR3 loop is CASSTGTGDQPQHF. CDR3 bases: TGCGCCAGCAGCACGGGGACAGGGGATCAGCCCCAGCATTTT.

This chain uses TRBV21-1 with TRBJ2-3; the listed D gene, TRBD1, was not tested against the DNA. TRBV21-1 is a pseudogene segment. The length of the CDR3 is 20 residues. The CDR3: CASSKERGQGEECVTDTQYF. In DNA form, the CDR3 reads TGTGCCAGCAGCAAAGAACGGGGACAGGGAGAGGAGTGTGTCACAGATACGCAGTATTTT.

The gene calls are TRBV4-1 and TRBJ1-1, with D tentatively TRBD1 (5 bases). The germline CDR1 and CDR2 sequences are MGHRA and YSYEKL. V lost 4 bases, J lost 5 bases, and 17 bases lay in between. This CDR3 comprises 15 residues. The chain's CDR3 is CASSLANQGGTEAFF. In DNA form, the CDR3 reads TGCGCCAGCAGCCTAGCAAACCAGGGCGGTACTGAAGCTTTCTTT.